This T cell receptor beta chain appears in the sequencing data of a study of T cells in localized non-small cell lung cancer. Whole-study findings and limits: Patients showing higher blood T cell density tended to see longer overall survival. Sequence data derive from only one tumor region, so heterogeneity remains possible.

Using immunoSEQ multiplex PCR, the repertoire was profiled, and TCRdb retains in-frame clones only, with some absent. The table shows more than 1,000 clones, with approximately 23% occurring only once. The table lists this clone with a few counts. What it binds is unknown. The V gene's germline CDR1 is SGHVS and CDR2 FNYEAQ. Trimming stripped 1 base from V and 2 bases from J, with 8 bases between. The CDR3 runs to 14 residues. The starting material was normal lung tissue next to the tumor, obtained before any cancer treatment. This receptor was identified in an older male donor with stage II squamous cell lung carcinoma. The J gene is TRBJ1-2, the V gene TRBV7-6; D unclear. In DNA form, the CDR3 reads TGTGCCAGCAGCTTAGGAGGGAGAAACTATGGCTACACCTTC. Its translation: CASSLGGRNYGYTF.